This T cell receptor beta chain was retrieved from a study of blood T cell repertoires in COVID-19. Germline V gene data show CDR1 as PRHDT and CDR2 as FYEKMQ (reference sequence). V lost 8 bases and J 4 bases, leaving 15 bases between the germline ends. The CDR3 spans 13 residues. This table comes from immunoSEQ multiplex PCR, and its TCRdb copy is limited to in-frame clones, with some not included. The sample gives about 150,000 clones, around 83% of which show up once; about 6.8% is in the top ten. The J gene is TRBJ2-7, the V gene TRBV13; tentative D call: TRBD2 (5 bases). The receptor was derived from a woman in her fifties or sixties in a cohort sampled during active or convalescent COVID-19. Sequencing was performed on peripheral blood. The CDR3 DNA follows: TGTGCCAGCTCTTTACCGGGGATGTACGAGCAGTACTTC. It yields the protein CASSLPGMYEQYF.